The text below deals with one TCR beta chain. The antigen it binds to is not known. The record has no base qualities; no much larger clone is one base away. Interpreted using the paper, the treatment or condition label stands for: approximately 9-day PBMC culture with coronavirus spike peptide pools or control peptides (ViraFEST assay). The ViraFEST assay, used in the study, expanded antigen-specific T cells with peptide pools and then identified the expanded clonotypes through TCR sequencing. The convalescent patients' positive SARS-CoV-2 PCR tests fell between March and December 2020, which was before the Alpha, Beta and Delta variants emerged in the United States. Each well held roughly 2.2 million PBMCs cultured in IMDM containing roughly 5.5% human AB serum and 9 to 10 IU/ml IL-2, with 8.5 to 10 ug/ml peptide pools added. On days 3 and 7, half of the culture medium was replaced with fresh IL-2-containing medium. After 10 to 11 days of culture, CD4+ T cells were isolated by negative selection with the EasySep CD4+ T cell isolation kit. Ficoll-Paque Plus gradient centrifugation was used to isolate PBMCs from whole blood, and the isolated PBMCs were then either used fresh or cryopreserved at -140C. Culture conditions were generally each tested in triplicate wells.

The entry originates in a study of vaccination and CD4 T cells after COVID-19 (dated by TCRdb to between 2021 and 2022). General notes on the study: Every convalescent patient had a positive nasal swab PCR test for SARS-CoV-2, with mild disease in eight to ten patients and severe disease in one. The convalescent cohort comprised six males and four females, including two Hispanic individuals, seven Caucasians, two Asians and one multiracial person. The spike-specific CD4+ TCR repertoire was compared before and after mRNA vaccination in 10 to 11 COVID-19 convalescent patients and a few infection-naive healthy vaccine recipients. Post-COVID blood samples were collected from convalescent patients a median of roughly 100 days after diagnosis, with a range of about 35 to 180 days. Participants got two doses of the Pfizer-BioNTech BNT162b2 vaccine (n=8) or two doses of the Moderna mRNA-1273 vaccine (n=2). Control cultures received a CEFX viral epitope pool as the positive control, an HIV-1 Nef peptide pool as the negative control, or no peptide. Overlapping spike peptide pools from SARS-CoV-2 and from the common cold coronaviruses HCoV-NL63, HCoV-OC43 and HCoV-229E were used as culture stimuli. Post-vaccine blood samples were obtained a median of around 67 days after the second vaccine dose, with a range of roughly 14 to 241 days. General findings and caveats noted by the study authors: The study included relatively few convalescent patients and did not analyze early timepoints after natural infection. Of the vaccine-specific clones found in convalescent patients, nearly all (304 of 307) were mono-reactive for SARS-CoV-2 spike instead of being cross-reactive with common cold coronaviruses. Among convalescent patients, a median about 87% of the SARS-CoV-2-reactive clones seen after vaccination appeared only after vaccination, which suggests priming specific to the vaccine. The median count of SARS-CoV-2-reactive clonotypes went up from around 21 after infection to a few dozen after vaccination, although the change was not significant.

V is clipped by 1 base and J by 7 bases, and the sequence between their germline boundaries is 10 bases long. CDR1 and CDR2, looked up from the germline V gene (reference sequence), are SEHNR and FQNEAQ. Reading from cysteine to phenylalanine, the CDR3 counts 13 amino acids. Of all the DNA, just the CDR3 is kept, 39 bases in frame from base 1. The protocol used for the library was PCR. DNA from cultured CD4+ T cells was subjected to TCR sequencing with the Oncomine TCR Beta short-read assay at the Johns Hopkins FTIC core. Genomic DNA was extracted from the cultured CD4+ T cells with the QIAamp micro DNA kit. The Oncomine TCR Beta libraries from cultured CD4+ T cells were pooled using unique dual indexes and then sequenced on an Illumina iSeq 100. Per the source publication's procedure: Non-productive sequences were filtered out, and CDR3s that did not start with C, did not end with F or W, or were shorter than 7 amino acids were discarded. The MANAFEST web application identified antigen-specific clonotypes by comparing peptide-stimulated wells against reference wells and other culture wells. For a clone to be called positive, the clone needed an FDR below 0.05, an odds ratio above 5, and a productive frequency above 0.1% in at least two of three replicate wells. A clonotype counted as cross-reactive if it showed significant expansion both in the SARS-CoV-2 spike wells and in at least one common cold coronavirus spike condition. Using R version 3.6.1, CDR3 homology was evaluated through Levenshtein distances (stringdist) along with unrooted phylogenetic trees (ape). Using fastp trimming at Q25 and MiXCR clonotype assembly, TCRdb reanalyzed the public sequencing data and kept in-frame beta chains. One record per CDR3 amino acid sequence lists the most common genes and DNA. These V and J calls originate from TCRdb's pipeline instead of the authors' own analysis. This sample gives 2,500 to 4,000 distinct CDR3 sequences in total; 70% to 85% of them show up just once. The top ten clones comprise around 21% of the sample.

Sequenced: CD4+ T cells from blood, cultured in vitro. The sequence links TRBV7-9 to TRBJ1-2; the best D guess is TRBD1, with 6 bases matching. The sequence was obtained from a human donor who had recovered from COVID-19. The CDR3 reads CASSLGQEAGYTF. The nucleotides are TGTGCCAGCAGCTTAGGACAGGAAGCTGGCTACACCTTC.